This T cell receptor beta chain originates from a study of CD8+ T cells in alopecia areata (dated 2018 in TCRdb). A note on the overall study: Treated patients were enrolled in an open-label pilot trial of oral tofacitinib at 5 to 10 mg twice daily for moderate-to-severe alopecia areata. Tofacitinib was given for 6 to 18 months, followed by 6 months of follow-up off drug to assess delayed response and recurrence. To study T cell clonal expansion in alopecia areata, the researchers applied high-throughput TCRbeta sequencing to both the C3H/HeJ mouse model and human patients. Human TCRbeta sequencing covered scalp tissue and sorted CD4+ and CD8+ peripheral blood T cells from patchy and totalis/universalis alopecia areata patients and healthy controls. Tofacitinib-treated patients had biopsies at baseline and at 4 and 24 weeks of treatment, with a later scalp biopsy in several patients. Scalp clonality was compared across normal scalp (n=4), patchy alopecia areata scalp (n=8), and alopecia totalis/universalis scalp (n=8). RNA was obtained with the PAXgene miRNA kit for fixed scalp, the miRNeasy kit for PBMCs, and the RNeasy kit for mouse skin. immunoSEQ multiplex PCR using 35 Vbeta forward primers and 13 Jbeta reverse primers was used to amplify TCRbeta CDR3 regions.

The study at large found these results: Compared with normal scalp, lesional scalp had higher clonality and more expanded CD8+ clones, particularly in alopecia totalis/universalis, a pattern that suggests antigenic drive. Scalp TCR repertoire analysis is complicated because resident alphabeta T cells in normal human skin are also sequenced, whereas mouse skin is dominated by gammadelta T cells. Shared TCR sequences between patients were less evident than in mice, which may be partly attributable to HLA diversity in the patient population.

On this clone: What this receptor recognizes is not known. Qualities for individual bases were not recorded, and no much larger clone is one base off. Within the sample, other DNA sequences also encode this same CDR3.

The library came from the immunoSEQ multiplex PCR assay. To provide template for TCR sequencing, every sample had RNA extracted and reverse transcribed into cDNA. SuperScript III was used to make first-strand cDNA, primed with a 2:1 mix of oligo-dT and random hexamers. A synthetic immune receptor repertoire was used to gauge amplification bias, and whatever bias remained was removed computationally. On the authors' methods: Raw reads were preprocessed for error removal, and CDR3 was defined according to IMGT conventions as running from the conserved cysteine to phenylalanine. Clonality was computed by normalizing Shannon entropy by log2 of the number of productive unique TCRs and subtracting the result from 1. Whether scalp clones were CD4 or CD8 was inferred by matching scalp TCRbeta sequences against CD4 and CD8 repertoires sorted from blood. The immuneACCESS repertoire file appears here via TCRdb, limited to in-frame rearrangements. These files lack a portion of the clones; in checked studies, under half of the deficit traces to unresolved V genes, and the cause of the others is not known. The V and J calls and the clone size are those of that table, but D and trimming were determined from the DNA. The sample table records 250,000 or so clones; roughly two thirds of these occur just once. The top ten clones comprise around 1.2% of the sample.

From the germline V gene (reference sequence), CDR1 is GTSNPN and CDR2 is SVGIG. The CDR3 runs 12 amino acids, cysteine and phenylalanine included. Kept here is only the CDR3 DNA, which spans 36 bases and is read in frame from base 1. The V end loses 1 base and the J end loses 5 bases, and a stretch of 8 bases separates them. The time point label for this specimen denotes: baseline before oral tofacitinib. Lesional scalp punch biopsies and peripheral blood were obtained from alopecia areata patients. PBMCs were separated by density centrifugation and stained for CD3, CD4 and CD8, after which CD4+ and CD8+ T cells were sorted on a FACSAria.

The sequencing used CD4+ T cells sorted from blood, collected at week 0. The sequence joins TRBV30 to TRBJ1-2; the D gene identity is not certain. The source is a human donor with alopecia areata. The CDR3 protein: CAWSAGGYGYTF. The DNA sequence follows: TGTGCCTGGAGTGCGGGAGGATATGGCTACACCTTC.